Listed here is a single T cell receptor beta chain. Its antigen remains unidentified. The input lacks base qualities; no much larger clone sits a single base away. TCR CDR3 regions were amplified from genomic DNA by multiplex PCR using the deep immunoSEQ assay. Extracted genomic DNA from each cell subset was spread evenly across all wells of several immunoSEQ 96-well plates, with each plate serving as a replicate. For sorted subsets, approximately 200 ng of genomic DNA, equivalent to some 30,000 T cell genomes, went into each replicate PCR. Purified libraries were measured with a Qubit 3.0 fluorometer, size-checked on a Bioanalyzer 2100, and measured again with the KAPA Library Quantification kit. Every immunoSEQ 96-well plate was sequenced on a dedicated single-read 150-cycle Illumina NextSeq 550 flow cell. The study's own analysis went as follows. The immunoSEQ output contained only junctional sequences without quality scores, so filtering could not match that applied to full-length reads. Sequences were annotated with PyIR, a Python wrapper for IgBLAST v1.9, and V/J genes and CDR3 were assigned using IMGT germline references. Any read was removed if the V/J assignment was weak (E-value above 1e-6), the CDR3 was missing, or the read contained stop codons, out-of-frame junctions, or ambiguous translated residues. V3J clonotypes were defined as sequences sharing an identical inferred V gene, J gene, and CDR3 amino acid sequence. Percentage overlap between repertoires was calculated by dividing the number of shared unique clonotypes by the size of the smaller repertoire. RTK rarefaction, the Chao1 estimator, and Recon v2.1 estimates of unobserved clonotypes were used to assess repertoire richness. OLGA was used to compute generation probabilities for all TCRbeta clonotypes that the gDNA method yielded from a handful of donors. This immuneACCESS table, as held by TCRdb, lists in-frame sequences with V and J called but not all clones. Of the missing ones, under half trace to an unresolved V gene in checked studies; the others have no known cause. The V and J calls and clone size were taken over from that table, and D and trimming were inferred from the DNA. The sample table contains some 2 million clones; only one count was recorded for about 95% of them. The ten top clones hold about 1.1% of the sample.

The CDR3 holds 14 amino acids from the cysteine to the phenylalanine. Just the 42-base CDR3 DNA is kept, in frame starting at base 1. V is cut by 1 base and J by 7 bases, and the space between the germline ends is 13 bases. CDR1 is given as SEHNR and CDR2 as FQNEAQ, both from the germline V gene (reference sequence). The source of the sample is a study of shared clonotypes between healthy human individuals (TCRdb year 2020). In terms of the full investigation: The cohort comprised two women and a few men aged 18 to 49 years. To increase sequencing depth and limit assay-specific biases, different laboratories used diverse techniques to prepare libraries and sequence TCR repertoires. Blood TCR repertoires of five healthy adults were deeply sequenced to estimate repertoire size and the extent of clonotype sharing between individuals. For each donor, CD4 naive and CD4 memory were each run on three plates, CD8 naive on two plates, and CD8 memory on one plate. Leukapheresis yielded between about 0.85 and 10 billion PBMCs per donor.

Broader findings and caveats from the paper: Even with the large sequencing depth, rarefaction of the sorted-subset datasets indicated that sequencing was incomplete. Sampling was restricted to blood, and TCR repertoires in tissue are likely to differ from TCR repertoires in blood. Higher generation probabilities were observed for clonotypes shared by all four sorted-subset donors than for non-shared clonotypes. Estimated clonotype richness was generally larger for naive than for memory subsets. Based on pairwise subsampling, the degree of clonotype sharing among donors was expected to be affected by sequencing depth. When a few donors were compared, the shared fraction of clonotypes was 5% to 6.5% for naive CD4, 3.5% for naive CD8, 2.3% for memory CD4, and 0.35% to 0.5% for memory CD8. The genetic and exposure-history diversity represented was limited by the small number of donors.

CD8 naive samples consisted of CD45RO-negative cells that were positively selected for CCR7, yielding a CD45RA+CCR7+ population without TemRA cells. Healthy HIV-negative adults with no recently reported acute infections or vaccinations were included as donors. All donors were Caucasian adults living in Nashville, Tennessee, USA. After blood collection by leukapheresis, PBMCs were isolated using Ficoll-Histopaque density gradient centrifugation and then cryopreserved in the vapor phase of liquid nitrogen. Analytical flow cytometry was used to check the purity and quantity of every magnetically sorted T cell population. Genomic DNA was isolated from each sorted fraction and quantified by UV absorbance on a Nanodrop 2000c.

The specimen was naive CD8+ T cells sorted from blood. Sample cell subset or site, as interpreted from the label and publication: CD45RA+CCR7+. The receptor's source is a man aged 18-30 years in good health. The rearranged chain carries TRBV7-9 and TRBJ1-1; TRBD1 is possibly the D segment (5 matching bases). The DNA sequence reads TGTGCCAGCAGCTTAGTGCCCGGGGGTATTGAAGCTTTCTTT. Its amino acids are CASSLVPGGIEAFF.